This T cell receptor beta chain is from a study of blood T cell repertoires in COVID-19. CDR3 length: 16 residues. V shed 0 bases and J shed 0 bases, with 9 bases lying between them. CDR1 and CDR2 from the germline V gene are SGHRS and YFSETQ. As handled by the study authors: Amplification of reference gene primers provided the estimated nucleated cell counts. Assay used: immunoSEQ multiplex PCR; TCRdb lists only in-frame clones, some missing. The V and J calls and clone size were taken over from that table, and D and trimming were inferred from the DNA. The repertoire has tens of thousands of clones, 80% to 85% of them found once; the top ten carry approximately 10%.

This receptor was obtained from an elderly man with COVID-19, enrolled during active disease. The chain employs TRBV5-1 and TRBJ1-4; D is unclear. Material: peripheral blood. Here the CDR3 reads CASSLAGQATNEKLFF. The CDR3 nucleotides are TGCGCCAGCAGCTTGGCCGGCCAGGCAACTAATGAAAAACTGTTTTTT. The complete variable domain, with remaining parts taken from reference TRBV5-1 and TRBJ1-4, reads KAGVTQTPRYLIKTRGQQVTLSCSPISGHRSVSWYQQTPGQGLQFLFEYFSETQRNKGNFPGRFSGRQFSNSRSEMNVSTLELGDSALYLCASSLAGQATNEKLFFGSGTQLSVL.